Listed below are T cell receptor beta chains from one sample, sequenced in a study of control samples from healthy donors and cancer patients. Here immunoSEQ multiplex PCR was the method, and the copy in TCRdb shows in-frame clones only, minus some. Of 120,000 or so clones listed, around 87% are singletons. Material: blood. The receptors originated from a man in his forties or fifties in good health. Each CDR3 is given with its conserved first and last residue. A D gene is named only where the DNA matches it firmly. The size entry is marked missing in some rows and otherwise reads once, few, many or a size class.

d_call j_call cdr3_length v_call clone_size cdr3_aa cdr3_nt
TRBD1 TRBJ1-3 15 TRBV5-1 - CASSSGQASGNTIYF TGCGCCAGCAGCTCAGGACAGGCCAGTGGAAACACCATATATTTT
- TRBJ2-1 16 TRBV24-1 - CATSDLHLGQGYEQFF TGTGCCACCAGTGATTTGCACCTCGGGCAGGGCTATGAGCAGTTCTTC
- TRBJ1-1 14 TRBV7-2 - CASSFRRANTEAFF TGTGCCAGCAGCTTCCGACGAGCTAACACTGAAGCTTTCTTT
- TRBJ1-3 16 TRBV7-2 - CASSPVAFASGNTIYF TGTGCCAGCAGCCCCGTGGCGTTTGCCTCTGGAAACACCATATATTTT
TRBD1 TRBJ1-2 13 TRBV7-9 - CASSFTGEYGYTF TGTGCCAGCAGCTTCACAGGGGAATATGGCTACACCTTC
- TRBJ1-5 16 TRBV6-4 - CASSDSNIPSNQPQHF TGTGCCAGCAGTGACTCGAACATCCCTAGCAATCAGCCCCAGCATTTT
TRBD1 TRBJ2-7 13 TRBV6-2/TRBV6-3 few CASSQGARGEQYF TGTGCCAGCAGCCAGGGGGCGCGGGGTGAGCAGTACTTC
TRBD2 TRBJ2-5 16 TRBV7-7 - CASSLIGGGIQETQYF TGTGCCAGCAGCTTAATCGGCGGGGGGATCCAAGAGACCCAGTACTTC
- TRBJ1-1 14 TRBV7-2 once CASSFVGGRTEAFF TGTGCCAGCAGCTTCGTGGGGGGGAGAACTGAAGCTTTCTTT
- TRBJ1-3 11 TRBV5-6 - CASSSLHTIYF TGTGCCAGCAGCTCCCTACACACCATATATTTT
- TRBJ2-3 14 TRBV2 once CASSPRDRIDTQYF TGTGCCAGCAGCCCGCGGGACCGGATAGATACGCAGTATTTT
- TRBJ1-1 14 TRBV7-2 - CASSSGRGNTEAFF TGTGCCAGCAGCTCTGGACGGGGGAACACTGAAGCTTTCTTT
- TRBJ2-7 15 TRBV3-1/TRBV3-2 few CASSQAPDSSYEQYF TGTGCCAGCAGCCAAGCTCCGGACAGTTCCTACGAGCAGTACTTC
- TRBJ1-6 16 TRBV6-6 - CASSVQGRSYNSPLHF TGTGCCAGCAGTGTACAGGGACGATCCTATAATTCACCCCTCCACTTT
- TRBJ2-3 13 TRBV5-1 once CASTRRWPDTQYF TGCGCCAGCACACGCCGGTGGCCTGATACGCAGTATTTT
TRBD1 TRBJ2-7 16 TRBV11-3 once CASSTGFSTGGAEQYF TGTGCCAGCAGCACCGGCTTCTCGACAGGGGGCGCCGAGCAGTACTTC
- TRBJ2-7 12 TRBV29-1 - CSVVDNSYEQYF TGCAGCGTTGTGGACAACTCCTACGAGCAGTACTTC
- TRBJ1-4 16 TRBV2 once CASSEIPAGDNEKLFF TGTGCCAGCAGTGAAATACCCGCAGGGGACAATGAAAAACTGTTTTTT
- TRBJ2-1 15 TRBV7-9 once CASRALVGGYNEQFF TGTGCCAGCAGGGCCCTAGTCGGGGGCTACAATGAGCAGTTCTTC
- TRBJ1-2 13 TRBV9 - CASSDGPVDGYTF TGTGCCAGCAGTGACGGACCTGTCGACGGCTACACCTTC
- TRBJ1-4 14 TRBV2 - CASSRTASNEKLFF TGTGCCAGCAGTCGGACAGCCTCTAATGAAAAACTGTTTTTT
- TRBJ1-6 12 TRBV10-1 - CASSVGNSPLHF TGCGCCAGCAGTGTTGGGAATTCACCCCTCCACTTT
- TRBJ1-5 18 TRBV7-2 - CASSLAIGGASWGQPQHF TGTGCCAGCAGCTTAGCGATCGGGGGGGCCTCCTGGGGGCAGCCCCAGCATTTT
TRBD1 TRBJ2-3 15 TRBV3-1/TRBV3-2 - CASSQPGQGADTQYF TGTGCCAGCAGCCAACCGGGACAGGGGGCAGATACGCAGTATTTT
- TRBJ2-5 10 TRBV21-1 once CASITETQYF TGTGCCAGCATCACGGAGACCCAGTACTTC
- TRBJ1-2 13 TRBV27 few CASSLNGGVGYTF TGTGCCAGCAGTTTAAATGGGGGGGTCGGCTACACCTTC
- TRBJ2-3 11 TRBV19 - CASSSGDTQYF TGTGCCAGTAGTTCAGGAGATACGCAGTATTTT
TRBD2 TRBJ2-2 14 TRBV5-1 - CASSPGAGGRELFF TGCGCCAGCAGCCCGGGAGCGGGGGGCAGGGAGCTGTTTTTT
- TRBJ1-3 15 TRBV7-9 - CASHPTETSGNTIYF TGTGCCAGCCACCCGACGGAGACCTCTGGAAACACCATATATTTT
- TRBJ1-4 15 TRBV15 - CATSRAGTGYEKLFF TGTGCCACCAGCAGGGCCGGGACCGGGTATGAAAAACTGTTTTTT
- TRBJ1-3 14 TRBV14 - CASSRGGTGNTIYF TGTGCCAGCAGCCGAGGCGGAACTGGAAACACCATATATTTT
- TRBJ2-1 15 TRBV24-1 - CATSDFRGQTLEQFF TGTGCCACCAGTGATTTCAGGGGCCAGACGCTTGAGCAGTTCTTC
- TRBJ1-2 14 TRBV6-2/TRBV6-3 - CASSIRDGRNGYTF TGTGCCAGCAGTATCAGGGACGGAAGGAATGGCTACACCTTC
- TRBJ1-6 14 TRBV9 - CASSPLRGASPLHF TGTGCCAGCAGCCCCCTGAGGGGGGCCTCACCCCTCCACTTT
TRBD1 TRBJ1-2 18 TRBV10-1 - CASTSGTGEFSGVNGYTF TGCGCCAGCACATCCGGGACAGGGGAATTCTCCGGGGTGAATGGCTACACCTTC
TRBD1 TRBJ1-1 16 TRBV13 - CASSLRTGGADTEAFF TGTGCCAGCAGCCTCCGGACAGGGGGCGCGGACACTGAAGCTTTCTTT
- TRBJ1-6 15 TRBV4-3 - CASSLGTAGGSPLHF TGCGCCAGCAGCCTGGGGACGGCCGGCGGTTCACCCCTCCACTTT
TRBD1 TRBJ1-3 14 TRBV4-3 - CASSQAGQGNTIYF TGCGCCAGCAGCCAAGCGGGACAGGGAAACACCATATATTTT
TRBD1 TRBJ1-1 16 TRBV19 - CASSPGQGVLNTEAFF TGTGCCAGTAGTCCCGGACAGGGGGTCTTGAACACTGAAGCTTTCTTT
- TRBJ1-1 15 TRBV4-3 - CASSPSNPDTTEAFF TGCGCCAGCAGCCCGAGCAATCCGGACACGACTGAAGCTTTCTTT
- TRBJ2-1 15 TRBV6-5 - CASSYGLSRANEQFF TGTGCCAGCAGTTACGGATTATCGAGAGCCAATGAGCAGTTCTTC